Presented here are 29 T cell receptor beta chains from one specimen sequenced in a study of beta chain features in type 1 diabetes (dated by TCRdb to the late 2010s). Library preparation used the immunoSEQ multiplex PCR assay. The High Capacity cDNA Reverse Transcription Kit was used to reverse transcribe all of the isolated RNA, meaning that expressed TCRB transcripts were what got sequenced. TCRdb limited this immuneACCESS table to in-frame rearrangements with V and J called. A share of clones is missing; checked studies link under half to unresolved V genes, and the rest is unexplained. Across this sample there are 35,000 to 50,000 clones, with roughly 50% seen only once. The ten top clones hold 0.25% of the sample. Sequenced sample: stem cell memory CD4+ T cells from blood. The cell subset or site label, as the study defines it: stem cell-like memory CD4+ T cells. All receptors derive from a woman in her 30s in good health.

Written as DNA, the CDR3 is TGTGCCAGCAGTTTAACAGACAGGGGGCCAGGGGCCAACGTCCTGACTTTC. This gives the protein CASSLTDRGPGANVLTF. This chain connects TRBV28 to TRBJ2-6; 10 bases line up with TRBD1. The junction had 5 bases not matched to a gene; V was cut back by 2 bases and J by 4 bases. CDR1 and CDR2 (germline): MDHEN, SYDVKM. The CDR3 consists of 17 residues.

The chain has TRBV18 and TRBJ1-1, with D possibly being TRBD1 (5 bases). The CDR3 is 15 amino acids. Per the germline V gene, CDR1 is KGHSH and CDR2 is LQKENI. V dropped 3 bases and J dropped 1 base, with 12 bases sitting between them. The CDR3 is CASSPVLGENTEAFF. CDR3 nucleotides: TGTGCCAGCTCACCGGTCCTAGGGGAGAACACTGAAGCTTTCTTT.

This clone was counted once. The gene calls are TRBV2 and TRBJ1-5, with 7 bases aligning to TRBD1. V lost 6 bases, J lost 3 bases, and 8 bases stayed unmatched. The CDR3 has 15 amino acids. Germline CDR1 reads SNHLY; CDR2 reads FYNNEI. The CDR3 DNA reads TGTGCCAGCAGCGAGATGGGACAGTTCAATCAGCCCCAGCATTTT. Protein sequence: CASSEMGQFNQPQHF.

The chain combines TRBV7-2 with TRBJ2-2, with 12 positions matching TRBD2. This CDR3 region has 15 residues. Germline CDR1 SGHTA, CDR2 FQGNSA. The V and J ends lost 5 bases and 6 bases, in that order; junction bases with no gene match: 4. CDR3 in DNA: TGTGCCAGCAGCCAGCTAGCGGGAGGGCCCGGGGAGCTGTTTTTT. This translates into CASSQLAGGPGELFF.

The V call is TRBV2, the J call TRBJ2-6; possible D gene TRBD2, 5 bases. V gave up 8 bases and J gave up 4 bases, with 12 bases separating them. CDR3 length equals 14 residues. Germline V CDR1 and CDR2: SNHLY, FYNNEI. The CDR3 reads CASRPTGGANVLTF. The CDR3 bases are TGTGCCAGCCGCCCAACGGGGGGGGCCAACGTCCTGACTTTC.

The rearrangement uses TRBV7-9 and TRBJ2-4; D is undetermined. CDR3 length: 15 amino acids. With 5 bases removed from V and 0 bases from J, the gap between germline ends came to 11 bases. The V gene's germline CDR1 is SEHNR and CDR2 FQNEAQ (reference sequence). CDR3 amino acids: CASSREFLAKNIQYF. The CDR3, as DNA: TGTGCCAGCAGCCGAGAATTTCTAGCCAAAAACATTCAGTACTTC.

The genes are TRBV5-4 and TRBJ2-1; TRBD2 matches 7 bases. The CDR3 is 13 residues long. CDR1 is SGHNT and CDR2 is YYREEE in the germline V gene (reference sequence). With V trimmed by 1 base and J by 9 bases, 4 bases remained unmatched. In DNA, the CDR3 is TGTGCCAGCAGCTTGCCCGGACTAGGTGAGCAGTTCTTC. Translation gives CASSLPGLGEQFF.

The chain uses TRBV19 and TRBJ2-3; 9 bases are shared with TRBD2. The CDR3 loop spans 15 amino acids. The germline gives CDR1 LNHDA, CDR2 SQIVND (reference sequence). With 5 bases clipped from V and 5 bases from J, the junction kept 8 bases outside the gene matches. The CDR3 region is CASSHASGIVDTQYF. The CDR3, as DNA: TGTGCCAGTAGTCATGCTAGCGGGATAGTAGATACGCAGTATTTT.

This chain uses TRBV19 with TRBJ2-1; D perhaps matches TRBD2 (6 bases). The CDR3 spans 18 residues. In germline, CDR1 is LNHDA, CDR2 SQIVND (reference sequence). V gave up 2 bases and J gave up 5 bases, with 22 bases separating them. The CDR3 sequence is CASSITGARGWGNNEQFF. As DNA, the CDR3 is TGTGCCAGTAGTATAACTGGGGCGCGGGGTTGGGGAAACAATGAGCAGTTCTTC.

This chain connects TRBV5-5 to TRBJ2-5, with 8 bases that match TRBD2. Trimming took 2 bases from V and 3 from J; bases not matched to a gene: 3. CDR3 length equals 14 residues. CDR1 SGHKS and CDR2 YYEKEE come from the germline V gene (reference sequence). CDR3 loop: CASSFTSGKETQYF. CDR3 DNA: TGTGCCAGCAGCTTTACTAGCGGCAAAGAGACCCAGTACTTC.

The chain recombines TRBV14 with TRBJ2-2; no reliable D call. Germline CDR1 reads SGHDN; CDR2 reads FVKESK. CDR3 length equals 17 residues. Deletions cut 4 bases from V and 2 bases from J, with 17 bases between. In nucleotides, the CDR3 is TGTGCCAGCAGCCCCACCCCGAGGCTTCTAAACACCGGGGAGCTGTTTTTT. It encodes CASSPTPRLLNTGELFF. The full variable domain, completed using reference TRBV14 and TRBJ2-2, is EAGVTQFPSHSVIEKGQTVTLRCDPISGHDNLYWYRRVMGKEIKFLLHFVKESKQDESGMPNNRFLAERTGGTYSTLKVQPAELEDSGVYFCASSPTPRLLNTGELFFGEGSRLTVL.

This chain links TRBV30 with TRBJ1-5; D gene unclear. This CDR3 contains 18 residues. V was pared by 2 bases and J by 2 bases, with 22 bases between. Per germline, CDR1 GTSNPN and CDR2 SVGIG (reference sequence). In nucleotides, the CDR3 is TGTGCCTGGAGTTCCTCAGGAGGCGGTCAGTACGGCAATCAGCCCCAGCATTTT. Protein: CAWSSSGGGQYGNQPQHF.

The table lists this clone with a count of one. The CDR3 DNA sequence: TGTGCCAGCAGCCCCCGACCGCTCCGAGGGGGTTACAATGAGCAGTTCTTC. It is translated as CASSPRPLRGGYNEQFF. The chain links TRBV7-6 to TRBJ2-1, with D perhaps matching TRBD1 (6 bases). This CDR3 region has 17 residues. Germline V gives CDR1 SGHVS, CDR2 FNYEAQ. V gave up 5 bases and J gave up 4 bases, with 21 bases separating them.

This clone was detected only a few times. V and J are TRBV7-2 and TRBJ2-7; TRBD2 is a possible D gene (6 bases). The V end lost 5 bases, the J end lost 2 bases, and 16 bases lay between the germline ends. The CDR3 extends over 15 amino acids. From germline, CDR1 is SGHTA and CDR2 FQGNSA. Written as DNA, the CDR3 is TGTGCCAGCAGCCTAGGCGGGACGGTCACCTACGAGCAGTACTTC. Translation gives CASSLGGTVTYEQYF.

The V gene is TRBV28, the J gene TRBJ2-7; 16 bases are a match to TRBD2. V lost 6 bases to trimming and J lost 2 bases; unmatched junction nucleotides: 7. Germline V CDR1 and CDR2: MDHEN, SYDVKM. The CDR3 totals 17 residues. In DNA, the CDR3 is TGTGCCAGCAGGGGGACTAGCGGGAGGGCCCCAGCCTACGAGCAGTACTTC. As protein: CASRGTSGRAPAYEQYF.

This clone has a handful of counts. Here the CDR3 DNA reads TGCGCCAGCAGGCAGGGACTAGCGGTAGCCTACGAGCAGTACTTC. Its translation: CASRQGLAVAYEQYF. The J gene is TRBJ2-7, the V gene TRBV4-3; 11 nucleotides agree with TRBD2. Germline V gives CDR1 LGHNA, CDR2 YSLEER. The CDR3 totals 15 residues. Trimming took 6 bases from V and 2 from J; bases not matched to a gene: 6.

A few counts support this clone. The J gene is TRBJ2-1, the V gene TRBV2, with D maybe TRBD1 (6 bases). V lost 5 bases and J lost 2, with 13 bases in between. The CDR3 loop spans 15 amino acids. Germline V CDR1 and CDR2: SNHLY, FYNNEI. The CDR3 nucleotides are TGTGCCAGCAGTAAAAGGACAGAGCCCTACAATGAGCAGTTCTTC. This encodes CASSKRTEPYNEQFF.

J is TRBJ1-3 and V is TRBV28; D is possibly TRBD1 (5 bases). V was shortened by 7 bases and J by 4 bases, with 14 bases between the two germline ends. Germline V gene sequence: CDR1 MDHEN, CDR2 SYDVKM. The CDR3 loop spans 14 amino acids. For the CDR3, the DNA is TGTGCCAGCATAGGGGCAGGGTCCGGAAACACCATATATTTT. Its protein is CASIGAGSGNTIYF.

The rearrangement links TRBV30 to TRBJ2-5; unclear D gene. Per the germline V gene, CDR1 is GTSNPN and CDR2 is SVGIG (reference sequence). The V and J ends lost 1 base and 2 bases respectively, with 11 bases between them. The CDR3 length is 14 residues. The CDR3 DNA sequence: TGTGCCTGGAGTGCCCCCTGGCGGCAAGAGACCCAGTACTTC. Translating it yields CAWSAPWRQETQYF.

This rearrangement joins TRBV28 to TRBJ2-7; maybe TRBD1 (6 bases). V lost 5 bases, J lost 0 bases, and 14 bases lay in between. The CDR3 sequence is 15 residues long. Germline V gene lookup returns CDR1 MDHEN and CDR2 SYDVKM. DNA of the CDR3: TGTGCCAGCAGTGTTACAGGGTCCCTCTCCTACGAGCAGTACTTC. This gives the protein CASSVTGSLSYEQYF. The whole variable domain, filled in from reference TRBV28 and TRBJ2-7, reads DVKVTQSSRYLVKRTGEKVFLECVQDMDHENMFWYRQDPGLGLRLIYFSYDVKMKEKGDIPEGYSVSREKKERFSLILESASTNQTSMYLCASSVTGSLSYEQYFGPGTRLTVT.

This chain uses TRBV29-1 with TRBJ1-5; no definite D call. The CDR3 runs 13 residues. V lost 7 bases and J lost 7, with 17 bases in between. The V gene's germline CDR1 is SQVTM and CDR2 ANQGSEA. The CDR3 loop reads CSARVGVEQPQHF. The CDR3 DNA sequence: TGCAGCGCCCGGGTCGGGGTAGAACAGCCCCAGCATTTT.

This clone was detected a few times. The chain links TRBV28 to TRBJ2-7; the D gene is possibly TRBD1 (5 bases). The CDR3 is 15 residues long. CDR1 is MDHEN and CDR2 is SYDVKM in the germline V gene. The V gene lost 5 bases and the J gene lost 2 bases, with 16 bases spanning the gap. The CDR3 nucleotides are TGTGCCAGCAGTGTAACAGGTAAAGGCACCTACGAGCAGTACTTC. Protein: CASSVTGKGTYEQYF.

This clone was seen a few times. This chain's CDR3 is CAWTLTNYGYTF. The DNA of the CDR3 is TGTGCCTGGACCCTTACTAACTATGGCTACACCTTC. The chain couples TRBV30 to TRBJ1-2; D is uncertain. The CDR3 loop spans 12 amino acids. The V gene lost 4 bases and the J gene lost 0 bases, with 6 bases spanning the gap. Germline V gene data show CDR1 as GTSNPN and CDR2 as SVGIG (reference sequence).

The chain has TRBV18 and TRBJ2-7, with D possibly matching TRBD2 (6 bases). CDR1 KGHSH and CDR2 LQKENI come from the germline V gene. The ends were cut back, 4 bases at V and 6 bases at J, with 19 bases in the middle. The CDR3 loop spans 15 amino acids. CDR3 protein: CASSLAGTRGVEQYF. The CDR3 region has the DNA TGTGCCAGCTCACTGGCCGGGACTCGCGGGGTCGAGCAGTACTTC.

This clone was seen a handful of times. The rearrangement uses TRBV18 and TRBJ2-7, with 8 bases aligning to TRBD1. CDR1 is KGHSH, CDR2 LQKENI, per germline. With 3 bases clipped from V and 6 bases from J, the junction kept 1 base outside the gene matches. This CDR3 spans 12 amino acids. CDR3 amino acids: CASSPDRAEQYF. DNA for the CDR3: TGTGCCAGCTCACCGGACAGGGCCGAGCAGTACTTC.

V gene TRBV27 combines with J gene TRBJ2-4; 9 nucleotides line up with TRBD1. This CDR3 spans 20 amino acids. From germline, CDR1 is MNHEY and CDR2 SMNVEV (reference sequence). V gave up 5 bases and J gave up 3 bases; unmatched junction bases: 20. The CDR3 protein is CASSERPTGGLRIHKNIQYF. In DNA form, the CDR3 reads TGTGCCAGCAGTGAAAGACCCACAGGGGGCCTACGCATACACAAAAACATTCAGTACTTC.

This clone was observed at least ten times. The chain uses TRBV7-2 and TRBJ2-5; D might be TRBD1 (6 bases). Germline V lookup: CDR1 SGHTA, CDR2 FQGNSA. V lost 0 bases and J 13 bases, leaving 15 bases between the germline ends. CDR3 length: 13 residues. The CDR3 DNA reads as TGTGCCAGCAGCTTAGCAAGTAACAGGGACGGGTACTTC. Protein sequence: CASSLASNRDGYF.

The chain carries TRBV11-1 and TRBJ1-3; D is unclear. CDR3 length: 14 amino acids. The ends were cut back, 5 bases at V and 0 bases at J, with 8 bases in the middle. The V gene's germline CDR1 is SGHAT and CDR2 FQDESV (reference sequence). Written as DNA, the CDR3 is TGTGCCAGCAGCCAACTGTACTCTGGAAACACCATATATTTT. Protein product: CASSQLYSGNTIYF.

The rearrangement joins TRBV30 to TRBJ2-3; 9 bases match TRBD2. The CDR3 has 15 amino acids. The V segment lost 8 bases and the J segment 2 bases; nucleotides outside the gene matches: 11. The germline gives CDR1 GTSNPN, CDR2 SVGIG (reference sequence). DNA of the CDR3: TGTGCCCTACATCCAACTAGCGGGTTCACAGATACGCAGTATTTT. The encoded protein is CALHPTSGFTDTQYF.